This T cell receptor (beta chain) was obtained from a study of blood T cell repertoires in COVID-19. Study as a whole: The United States, Italy and Spain supplied acute and convalescent COVID-19 samples.

The repertoire was sequenced with immunoSEQ multiplex PCR; TCRdb's copy has only in-frame clones and lacks some. The sample holds about 260,000 clones, 91% seen once. Enrolled through a virtual design, the participants were between 18 and 89 years of age and came from around 25 US areas. Donors were grouped by their self-reported clinical history. Contact with a PCR-confirmed or clinician-diagnosed COVID-19 case occurred within 2 weeks of entry. Trimming cost V 2 bases and J 1 base, with 9 bases left between them. Germline V gene sequence: CDR1 SGHNT, CDR2 YYREEE (reference sequence). There are 14 residues in the CDR3.

The clonotype was recovered from a man aged 40-55 years who had been exposed to COVID-19. Source material: PBMCs or T cells enriched from blood (not recorded which). V is TRBV5-4 and J is TRBJ2-5; D possibly corresponds to TRBD2 (6 bases). CDR3 nucleotides: TGTGCCAGCAGCTTCCGGGGGTTCCAAGAGACCCAGTACTTC. Translated, it gives CASSFRGFQETQYF.